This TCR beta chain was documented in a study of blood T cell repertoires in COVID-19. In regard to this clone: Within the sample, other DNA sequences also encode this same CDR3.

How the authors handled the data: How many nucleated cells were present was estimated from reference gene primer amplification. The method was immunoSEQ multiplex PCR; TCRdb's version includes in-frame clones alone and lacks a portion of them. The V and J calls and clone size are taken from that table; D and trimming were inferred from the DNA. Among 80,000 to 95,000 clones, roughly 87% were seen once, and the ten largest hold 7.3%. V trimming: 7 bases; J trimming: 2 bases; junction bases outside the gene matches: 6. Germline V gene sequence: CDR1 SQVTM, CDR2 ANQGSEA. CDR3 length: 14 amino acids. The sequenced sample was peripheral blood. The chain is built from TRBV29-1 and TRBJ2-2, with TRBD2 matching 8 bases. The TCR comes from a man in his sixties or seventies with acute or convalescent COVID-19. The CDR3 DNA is TGCAGCGGAACTAGCGGCACAAACACCGGGGAGCTGTTTTTT. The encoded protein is CSGTSGTNTGELFF.